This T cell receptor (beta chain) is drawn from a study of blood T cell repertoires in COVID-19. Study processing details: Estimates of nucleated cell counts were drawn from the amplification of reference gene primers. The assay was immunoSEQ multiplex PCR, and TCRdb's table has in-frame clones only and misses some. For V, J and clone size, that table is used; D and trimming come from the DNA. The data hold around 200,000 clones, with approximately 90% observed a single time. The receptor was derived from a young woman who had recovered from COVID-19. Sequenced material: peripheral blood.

The CDR3 region is CASSEALVGPTGELFF. The CDR3 DNA follows: TGTGCCAGCAGTGAAGCCTTAGTTGGGCCAACCGGGGAGCTGTTTTTT. This chain uses TRBV2 with TRBJ2-2; D is undetermined. Germline V CDR1 and CDR2: SNHLY, FYNNEI. V dropped 0 bases and J dropped 5 bases, with 13 bases sitting between them. CDR3 length: 16 residues.